These 5 T cell receptor beta chains originate from one sample sequenced in a study of T cell changes during pregnancy in multiple sclerosis. Sequenced by immunoSEQ multiplex PCR; TCRdb stores in-frame clones only, minus some. The sample holds about 59,000 clones, roughly 94% seen once. The specimen comprised CD8+ T cells from peripheral blood mononuclear cells, sampled after pregnancy. The receptors were gathered from a female donor with multiple sclerosis, enrolled in a pregnancy study.

The V and J genes are TRBV7-8 and TRBJ2-7; maybe TRBD2 (6 bases). Germline V CDR1 and CDR2: SGHVS, FQNEAQ. This CDR3 is 19 amino acids long. V lost 1 base, J lost 2 bases, and 24 bases lay in between. The CDR3 sequence: CASSLGFQGGKGAPYEQYF. CDR3 nucleotide sequence: TGTGCCAGCAGCTTAGGATTCCAGGGAGGAAAAGGGGCCCCCTACGAGCAGTACTTC.

V is TRBV7-9 and J is TRBJ2-1; 9 nucleotides agree with TRBD1. The V segment lost 6 bases and the J segment 0 bases; nucleotides outside the gene matches: 6. The CDR3 sequence is 16 residues long. CDR1 is SEHNR, CDR2 FQNEAQ, per germline (reference sequence). CDR3 loop: CASRPRTGASYNEQFF. CDR3 DNA: TGTGCCAGCAGACCCAGGACAGGGGCCTCCTACAATGAGCAGTTCTTC.

This clone showed up just once. The chain couples TRBV14 to TRBJ2-1, with a tentative D call TRBD2 (5 bases). The CDR3 length is 19 residues. Trimming stripped 0 bases from V and 6 bases from J, with 24 bases between. CDR1 SGHDN and CDR2 FVKESK come from the germline V gene. DNA for the CDR3: TGTGCCAGCAGCCAAGAGAGACGGCCTTCGAGGGTCTCAGGCAATGAGCAGTTCTTC. Encoded protein: CASSQERRPSRVSGNEQFF.

This rearrangement joins TRBV28 to TRBJ2-1; possible D gene TRBD1, 5 bases. Germline V gene sequence: CDR1 MDHEN, CDR2 SYDVKM. V lost 3 bases to trimming and J lost 6 bases, with 12 bases between them. The length of the CDR3 is 14 residues. CDR3 coding DNA: TGTGCCAGCAGTTTGGGATCAGGGATCAATGAGCAGTTCTTC. This sequence encodes CASSLGSGINEQFF. Full variable domain (outside the CDR3, taken from reference TRBV28 and TRBJ2-1): DVKVTQSSRYLVKRTGEKVFLECVQDMDHENMFWYRQDPGLGLRLIYFSYDVKMKEKGDIPEGYSVSREKKERFSLILESASTNQTSMYLCASSLGSGINEQFFGPGTRLTVL.

As to this clone: Different DNA sequences within this sample yield the same CDR3. The gene calls are TRBV19 and TRBJ1-1; D is possibly TRBD1 (5 bases). Germline CDR1 reads LNHDA; CDR2 reads SQIVND (reference sequence). CDR3 size: 13 residues. The germline V and J ends were trimmed by 3 bases and 2 bases, with 7 bases remaining between them. CDR3 nucleotides: TGTGCCAGTAGTATCGGGGGAAACACTGAAGCTTTCTTT. Protein product: CASSIGGNTEAFF.